These 17 T cell receptor beta chains came from one sample sequenced in a study of blood T cell repertoires in COVID-19. Assay: immunoSEQ multiplex PCR; the TCRdb copy retains only in-frame clones and omits some. The sample includes 170,000 or so clones, approximately 79% seen only once; the top ten take 26%. The sequenced sample consisted of peripheral blood. The receptor set was obtained from a woman aged 65 to 85 with acute or convalescent COVID-19.

The chain has TRBV20-1 and TRBJ1-6; 7 positions agree with TRBD1. The CDR3 runs to 15 residues. Germline V gene sequence: CDR1 DFQATT, CDR2 SNEGSKA (reference sequence). With V trimmed by 3 bases and J by 7 bases, 9 bases remained unmatched. The CDR3 is CSASDRAGGNSPLHF. The DNA of the CDR3 is TGCAGTGCTAGTGACAGGGCCGGGGGAAATTCACCCCTCCACTTT.

V gene TRBV5-1 combines with J gene TRBJ1-3; unclear D gene. V lost 2 bases to trimming and J lost 1 base, with 13 bases between them. Germline CDR1 reads SGHRS; CDR2 reads YFSETQ. The CDR3 sequence is 16 residues long. The CDR3 region has the DNA TGCGCCAGCAGCTTTAACAGCCTTGGTTCTGGAAACACCATATATTTT. It is translated as CASSFNSLGSGNTIYF.

V usage is TRBV27 and J usage is TRBJ1-6; D is uncertain. Germline CDR1 reads MNHEY; CDR2 reads SMNVEV (reference sequence). V was shortened by 3 bases and J by 7 bases, with 7 bases between the two germline ends. The CDR3 contains 13 residues. The CDR3 loop is CASSFRVNSPLHF. Here the CDR3 DNA reads TGTGCCAGCAGTTTTCGGGTAAATTCACCCCTCCACTTT.

This chain joins TRBV23-1 and TRBJ2-3, with 14 positions matching TRBD2. TRBV23-1 is an open reading frame, and its role is uncertain. Trimming at V came to 7 bases and at J to 0 bases, leaving 12 bases not matched to a gene. The CDR3 covers 19 residues. The CDR3 coding sequence is TGCGCCAGCACCACCTGCGGGACTAGCGGGAGCACTAGCACAGATACGCAGTATTTT. Its translation: CASTTCGTSGSTSTDTQYF.

The V and J genes are TRBV2 and TRBJ2-7; no definite D call. CDR1 SNHLY and CDR2 FYNNEI come from the germline V gene. Trimming took off 4 bases at V and 6 bases at J, with 13 bases between the two ends. This CDR3 contains 13 residues. The CDR3 coding sequence is TGTGCCAGCAGTGCTAGTGAAGTAGCCGAGCAGTACTTC. This encodes CASSASEVAEQYF.

V usage is TRBV9 and J usage is TRBJ2-1; tentatively, D is TRBD2 (6 bases). This CDR3 is built from 17 residues. With 4 bases removed from V and 6 bases from J, the gap between germline ends came to 23 bases. The germline CDR1 and CDR2 sequences are SGDLS and YYNGEE. The DNA of the CDR3 is TGTGCCAGCAGCTCACCGCCCCTGGGCGGGGATACCAATGAGCAGTTCTTC. As protein: CASSSPPLGGDTNEQFF.

V usage is TRBV18 and J usage is TRBJ1-5; 9 nucleotides agree with TRBD1. The germline gives CDR1 KGHSH, CDR2 LQKENI. Unmatched junction bases numbered 3, after V lost 3 bases and J lost 6 bases. This CDR3 is built from 14 residues. In DNA form, the CDR3 reads TGTGCCAGCTCACCTGAGGGACAGGGTCAGCCCCAGCATTTT. This gives the protein CASSPEGQGQPQHF. Complete variable domain (other parts from reference TRBV18 and TRBJ1-5): NAGVMQNPRHLVRRRGQEARLRCSPMKGHSHVYWYRQLPEEGLKFMVYLQKENIIDESGMPKERFSAEFPKEGPSILRIQQVVRGDSAAYFCASSPEGQGQPQHFGDGTRLSIL.

In its sample, this clone was seen once. The CDR3 DNA follows: TGCGCCAGCAGCTTGATGGCGGGAGGGCAAGAGACCCAGTACTTC. It yields the protein CASSLMAGGQETQYF. This sequence joins TRBV5-1 and TRBJ2-5; TRBD2 aligns across 9 bases. The CDR3 runs 15 residues. The germline V gene encodes CDR1 SGHRS and CDR2 YFSETQ. The V segment lost 1 base and the J segment 2 bases; nucleotides outside the gene matches: 3.

This clone was seen just once. The chain has TRBV4-1 and TRBJ1-1, with D uncertain. This CDR3 is 15 amino acids long. Germline loops: CDR1 MGHRA, CDR2 YSYEKL. V was cut by 0 bases and J by 6 bases, with 14 bases left in between. The CDR3 here is CASSQDSHRGAEAFF. As DNA, the CDR3 is TGCGCCAGCAGCCAAGATAGTCATCGGGGTGCTGAAGCTTTCTTT.

The chain has TRBV9 and TRBJ1-1; D remains unclear. V was pared by 3 bases and J by 4 bases, with 10 bases between. The CDR3 runs 13 residues. Germline V gives CDR1 SGDLS, CDR2 YYNGEE. In nucleotides, the CDR3 is TGTGCCAGCAGCGAGACTGGCGGCACTGAAGCTTTCTTT. This encodes CASSETGGTEAFF.

The gene calls are TRBV7-8 and TRBJ1-2, with 8 bases fitting TRBD1. The CDR3 consists of 16 residues. V was pared by 5 bases and J by 8 bases, with 16 bases of the junction left unmatched. Germline-derived CDR1 and CDR2 are SGHVS and FQNEAQ. The CDR3 spells CASSLLRVRGRGGYTF. For the CDR3, the DNA is TGTGCCAGCAGCCTCCTTAGGGTCAGGGGGCGAGGCGGCTACACCTTC.

The chain combines TRBV30 with TRBJ1-4, with D possibly being TRBD1 (5 bases). The CDR3 runs to 16 residues. Trimming took 3 bases from V and 2 from J, leaving 16 bases between them. From germline, CDR1 is GTSNPN and CDR2 SVGIG (reference sequence). CDR3 protein: CAWSGRGRVTNEKLFF. The CDR3 DNA is TGTGCCTGGAGCGGGAGGGGAAGAGTGACTAATGAAAAACTGTTTTTT. The whole variable domain, remainder taken from reference TRBV30 and TRBJ1-4, is SQTIHQWPATLVQPVGSPLSLECTVEGTSNPNLYWYRQAAGRGLQLLFYSVGIGQISSEVPQNLSASRPQDRQFILSSKKLLLSDSGFYLCAWSGRGRVTNEKLFFGSGTQLSVL.

V and J are TRBV5-5 and TRBJ1-1, with D unclear. V lost 2 bases, J lost 0 bases, and 5 bases lay in between. There are 13 residues in the CDR3. Germline CDR1 is SGHKS and CDR2 is YYEKEE (reference sequence). CDR3 DNA sequence: TGTGCCAGCAGCTTCCATGTGAACACTGAAGCTTTCTTT. This gives the protein CASSFHVNTEAFF.

The chain uses TRBV2 and TRBJ2-7; possibly TRBD2 for D (6 bases). The V gene's germline CDR1 is SNHLY and CDR2 FYNNEI. The CDR3 spans 15 residues. Trimming stripped 0 bases from V and 9 bases from J, with 18 bases between. The CDR3, as DNA: TGTGCCAGCAGTGAAGCGCTTCGCGGGAAGAGTGGGCAGTACTTC. Amino acids: CASSEALRGKSGQYF.

Concerning this clone itself: A read error is possible here, since a much larger clone lies one base away. The J gene is TRBJ1-5, the V gene TRBV13; no reliable D call. This CDR3 has 13 amino acids. In germline, CDR1 is PRHDT, CDR2 FYEKMQ (reference sequence). The germline V and J ends were trimmed by 4 bases and 1 base, with 5 bases remaining between them. CDR3 nucleotide sequence: TGTGCCAGCAGCTATCAGAGCAATCAGCCCCAGCATTTT. It yields the protein CASSYQSNQPQHF.

This clone was seen only once. This rearrangement joins TRBV5-1 to TRBJ2-1; tentative D call: TRBD1 (6 bases). Trimming took off 4 bases at V and 6 bases at J, with 20 bases between the two ends. This CDR3 comprises 16 residues. Per the germline V gene, CDR1 is SGHRS and CDR2 is YFSETQ. The CDR3 nucleotides are TGCGCCAGCAGCCCGCTAGGGCAGGGGTCCCTCAATGAGCAGTTCTTC. As protein: CASSPLGQGSLNEQFF.

The V and J genes are TRBV30 and TRBJ1-2; D is ambiguous. Trimming removed 2 bases at V and 3 bases at J, with 13 bases between. Germline V lookup: CDR1 GTSNPN, CDR2 SVGIG (reference sequence). The CDR3 is 14 residues long. Here the CDR3 reads CAWSPSRKDYGYTF. As DNA, the CDR3 is TGTGCCTGGAGTCCCTCTAGGAAGGACTATGGCTACACCTTC.